This T cell receptor beta chain stems from a study of T cell responses to AZD1222 COVID-19 vaccine. Clones were sequenced by immunoSEQ multiplex PCR, and TCRdb holds only the in-frame ones, with some missing. Of roughly 120,000 clones detected, 84% appear once; the ten largest clones hold approximately 10%. On this clone: The antigen remains unidentified.

Overall study findings and caveats: It was only after the peak T cell response that any repertoires were sampled.

This receptor was identified in an adult in good health. This specimen was peripheral blood, taken on day 0 of AZD1222 vaccination.

This CDR3 reads CATSDSRKGASTEAFF. In DNA, the CDR3 is TGTGCCACCAGTGATTCAAGAAAGGGGGCATCCACTGAAGCTTTCTTT. The V and J genes are TRBV24-1 and TRBJ1-1; the match to TRBD1 covers 7 bases. Looked up from germline, CDR1 is KGHDR and CDR2 is SFDVKD. The CDR3 is 16 residues long. J gave up 4 bases and V 2 bases, and 9 bases lay outside the gene matches.